This T cell receptor (beta chain) was documented in a study of PD-L1 blockade in urothelial cancer (dated by TCRdb to about 2017). For context, the study as a whole: Therapy was started at some point between 2014 and 2016 for all patients, and atezolizumab 1,200 mg was administered intravenously every 3 weeks. About 85% of the roughly 29 patients were identified as males with urothelial cancer of bladder origin, and a prior smoking history was reported by 18 of 29 patients. The study was an exploratory multi-omic analysis of somatic, immune and clinical correlates of response to PD-L1 blockade with atezolizumab in urothelial cancer. Ten or so patients reached durable clinical benefit, while roughly 22 patients did not. Progression-free survival longer than 6 months counted as durable clinical benefit, and TCR features were additionally tested against both progression-free and overall survival. Pretreatment tumor samples, along with matched peripheral blood serially collected before and after atezolizumab treatment, were subjected to TCR sequencing. Blood samples were analyzed 3 weeks after the start of treatment (second dose) and 6 weeks after the start of treatment. In the same patients, whole exome sequencing and RNA sequencing of pretreatment tumors were performed in addition to TCR sequencing. Pretreatment blood TCR-seq was available for about 27 patients, at least one posttreatment blood collection was obtained for around 24 patients, and tumor TCR-seq was available for around 24 patients. Blood samples gave a median of around 140,000 T cells and 77,000 or so unique TCRs, with a median clonality of roughly 0.081. Patients had an ECOG performance status of 0 or 1 and had received between 0 and 3 prior chemotherapy regimens. The investigation overall reported the following: Greater expansion of tumor-associated TCR clones in peripheral blood 3 weeks after the start of treatment was observed in patients with durable benefit (n of about 20, p = 0.022). Small sample size (n ≈ 29) and many exploratory analyses mean the results are intended to be hypothesis-generating. Improved progression-free and overall survival was found to be associated with pretreatment peripheral blood TCR clonality below the median.

Synthetic TCR analog templates were spiked into each PCR to estimate absolute template abundance from read counts. TCRbeta CDR3 regions were amplified from genomic DNA with bias-controlled V and J gene primers using the immunoSEQ assay. Sequencing of rearranged TCRbeta segments was done at approximately 20X coverage. The original methods were these. Sequencing errors were corrected by clustering and CDR3s were annotated against IMGT to assign V, D and J genes. Out-of-frame and stop-codon sequences were excluded, and only productive TCRbeta rearrangements were used in downstream analyses. Clonality was calculated as one minus the Shannon entropy normalized by the log of the number of unique productive sequences. Clones differing between time points or between blood and tumor were identified by Fisher's exact test with Benjamini-Hochberg correction at adjusted p below 0.01. This immuneACCESS table, as held by TCRdb, lists in-frame sequences with V and J called but not all clones. Of the missing ones, under half trace to an unresolved V gene in checked studies; the others have no known cause. The DNA gave D and trimming, while V, J and clone size come from that table. Present in this sample are 35,000 to 50,000 clones, 80% of which were seen just once. The leading ten clones occupy about 17% of the sample.

The germline V gene gives CDR1 as SGHAT and CDR2 as FQNNGV. V was cut back by 3 bases and J by 2 bases, leaving a gap of 13 bases between them. Its CDR3 holds 15 amino acids, cysteine through phenylalanine. The read is trimmed to its CDR3 DNA, 45 bases read in frame from base 1. For this clone: What antigen it recognizes has not been identified. No quality values exist for individual bases; no much larger clone is one base distant.

This specimen's time point label, per the study, means: pretreatment peripheral blood. A cohort of about 31 patients with locally advanced or metastatic urothelial carcinoma, treated at Memorial Sloan Kettering on a trial protocol, was included. Peripheral blood mononuclear cells were collected pretreatment and during treatment, with between 1 and 8 total time points obtained per patient. The Qiagen DNeasy Blood extraction kit was used to purify genomic DNA from total PBMCs and tumor samples. Collected pretreatment and during treatment, PBMCs were isolated and stored as previously described. The chain links TRBV11-2 with TRBJ1-2, with no D gene named confidently. This TCR derives from a man aged 60 to 75 with urothelial cancer. This material consisted of PBMCs, taken around atezolizumab (anti-PD-L1) treatment. The CDR3 sequence is CASSFGYNANYGYTF. In nucleotide form, the sequence is TGTGCCAGCAGCTTCGGGTACAATGCGAACTATGGCTACACCTTC.